This TCR beta chain was sequenced for a study of blood T cell repertoires in COVID-19. The overall study: Samples came from the United States, Italy and Spain, spanning acute and convalescent COVID-19.

V lost 1 base and J 5 bases, leaving 12 bases between the germline ends. Per the germline V gene, CDR1 is MDHEN and CDR2 is SYDVKM. CDR3 length: 14 amino acids. Method: immunoSEQ multiplex PCR; TCRdb's copy keeps in-frame clones and lacks some. The sample has 150,000 to 200,000 clones; roughly 84% are singletons. This study enrolled people aged 18 to 89 from approximately 25 US geographic areas. Participants in the exposed group had met a COVID-19 case in the 2 weeks before joining the study. The chain links TRBV28 to TRBJ2-7, with TRBD1 as a possible D gene (6 bases). Specimen: PBMCs or T cells enriched from blood (not recorded which). This receptor was obtained from a man between 65 and 85 years old who had been exposed to COVID-19. The CDR3 DNA reads as TGTGCCAGCAGTTTATCCACAGGGATCCACGAGCAGTACTTC. Protein product: CASSLSTGIHEQYF.